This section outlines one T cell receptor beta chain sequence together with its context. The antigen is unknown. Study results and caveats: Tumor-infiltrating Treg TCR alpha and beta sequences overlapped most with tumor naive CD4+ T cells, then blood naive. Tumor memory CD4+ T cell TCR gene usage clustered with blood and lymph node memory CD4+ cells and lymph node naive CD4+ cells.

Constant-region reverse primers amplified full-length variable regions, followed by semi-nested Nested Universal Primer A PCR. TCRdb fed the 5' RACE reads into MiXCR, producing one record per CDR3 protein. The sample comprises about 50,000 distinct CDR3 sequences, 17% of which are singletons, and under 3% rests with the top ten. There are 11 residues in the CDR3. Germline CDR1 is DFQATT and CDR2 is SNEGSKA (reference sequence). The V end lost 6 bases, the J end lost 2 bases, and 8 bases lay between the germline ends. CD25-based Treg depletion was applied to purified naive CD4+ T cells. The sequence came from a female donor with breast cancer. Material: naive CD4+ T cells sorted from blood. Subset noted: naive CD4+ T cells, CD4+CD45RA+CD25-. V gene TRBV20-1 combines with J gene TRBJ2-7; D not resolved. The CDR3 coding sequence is TGCAGTGCCCACGAGACCTACGAGCAGTACTTC. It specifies CSAHETYEQYF.